What follows describes a single TCR beta chain. What it recognizes is unknown. Different DNA sequences within this sample yield the same CDR3. The data were taken from a study of T cells after posttransplantation cyclophosphamide. Study-wide results and limits: Donor CD8+ memory clones often dominated recipient blood repertoires at later times. Skin or GI-infiltrating T cells shared few TRB sequences with blood.

Assay used: immunoSEQ multiplex PCR; TCRdb lists only in-frame clones, some missing. The sample consists of about 66,000 clones, around 93% of them appearing once. This CDR3 has 15 amino acids. Trimming cost V 6 bases and J 4 bases; bases outside gene matches: 3. Germline values: CDR1 SNHLY, CDR2 FYNNEI. This related bone marrow graft donor gave peripheral blood on the day of marrow donation. Sequencing was performed on PBMCs. V is TRBV2 and J is TRBJ2-2; 12 bases align to TRBD2. The source of this sequence is a woman aged 25 to 39 in good health and a related stem cell transplant donor. CDR3 amino acids: CASSSSGGGTGELFF. The CDR3, as DNA: TGTGCCAGCAGCTCTAGCGGGGGGGGCACCGGGGAGCTGTTTTTT.